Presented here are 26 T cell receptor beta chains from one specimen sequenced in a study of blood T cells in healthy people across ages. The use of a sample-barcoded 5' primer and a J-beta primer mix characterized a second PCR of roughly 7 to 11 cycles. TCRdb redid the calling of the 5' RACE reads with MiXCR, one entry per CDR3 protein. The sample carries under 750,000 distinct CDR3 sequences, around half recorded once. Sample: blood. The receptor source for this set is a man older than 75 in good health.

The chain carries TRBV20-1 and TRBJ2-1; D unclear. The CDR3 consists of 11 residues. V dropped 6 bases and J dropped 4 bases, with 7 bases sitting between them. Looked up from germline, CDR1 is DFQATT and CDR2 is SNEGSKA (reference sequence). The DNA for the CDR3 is TGCAGTGCCACGATTTACAATGAGCAGTTCTTC. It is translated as CSATIYNEQFF.

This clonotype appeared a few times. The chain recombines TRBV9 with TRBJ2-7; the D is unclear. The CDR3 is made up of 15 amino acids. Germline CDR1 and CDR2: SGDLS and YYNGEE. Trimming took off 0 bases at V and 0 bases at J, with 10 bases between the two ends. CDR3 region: CASSVALGPSYEQYF. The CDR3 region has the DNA TGTGCCAGCAGCGTAGCTCTTGGCCCCTCCTACGAGCAGTACTTC.

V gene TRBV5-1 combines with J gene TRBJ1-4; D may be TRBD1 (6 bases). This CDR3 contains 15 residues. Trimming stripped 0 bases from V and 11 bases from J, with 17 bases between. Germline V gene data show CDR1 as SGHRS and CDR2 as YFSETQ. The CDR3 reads CASSLGGRGPGKLFF. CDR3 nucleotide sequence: TGCGCCAGCAGCTTGGGAGGCAGGGGACCCGGGAAACTGTTTTTT.

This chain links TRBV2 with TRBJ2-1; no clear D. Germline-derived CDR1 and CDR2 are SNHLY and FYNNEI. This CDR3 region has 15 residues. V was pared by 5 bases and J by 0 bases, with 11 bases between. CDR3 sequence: CASSLGHTSYNEQFF. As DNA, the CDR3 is TGTGCCAGCAGTTTGGGTCATACCTCCTACAATGAGCAGTTCTTC.

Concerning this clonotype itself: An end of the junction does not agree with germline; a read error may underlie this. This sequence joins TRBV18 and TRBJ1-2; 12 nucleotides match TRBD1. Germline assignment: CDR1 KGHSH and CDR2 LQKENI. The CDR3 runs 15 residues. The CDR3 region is CTSSHEGQGAHGYTF. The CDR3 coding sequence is TGTACCAGCTCACATGAGGGACAGGGGGCGCACGGCTACACCTTC.

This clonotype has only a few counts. The CDR3 nucleotides read TGTGCCAGCAGCGTAGATAAGGGGGCCTCTGGGGCCAACGTCCTGACTTTC. Its translation: CASSVDKGASGANVLTF. The genes are TRBV9 and TRBJ2-6; the match to TRBD1 covers 7 bases. Germline assignment: CDR1 SGDLS and CDR2 YYNGEE. V lost 0 bases and J lost 0; bases outside the gene matches: 3. The CDR3 has 17 residues.

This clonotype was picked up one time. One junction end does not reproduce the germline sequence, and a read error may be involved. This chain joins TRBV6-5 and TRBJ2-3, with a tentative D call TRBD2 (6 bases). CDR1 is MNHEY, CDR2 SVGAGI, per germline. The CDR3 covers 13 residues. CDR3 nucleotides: TGTGCCAGCAGTGACGCGGGAACAGATAGGCAGTATTTT. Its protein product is CASSDAGTDRQYF.

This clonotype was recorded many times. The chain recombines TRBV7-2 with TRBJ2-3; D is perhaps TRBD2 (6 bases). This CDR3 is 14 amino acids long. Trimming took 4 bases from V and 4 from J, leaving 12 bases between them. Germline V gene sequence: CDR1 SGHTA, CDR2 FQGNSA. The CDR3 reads CASSYMGGPDTQYF. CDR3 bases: TGTGCCAGCAGCTACATGGGGGGACCAGATACGCAGTATTTT.

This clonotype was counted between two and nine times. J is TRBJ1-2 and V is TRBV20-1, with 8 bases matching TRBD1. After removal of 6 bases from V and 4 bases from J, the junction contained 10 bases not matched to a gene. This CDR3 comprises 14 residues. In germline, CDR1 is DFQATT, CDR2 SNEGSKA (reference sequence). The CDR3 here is CSATSDRDLYGYTF. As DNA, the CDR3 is TGCAGTGCAACCTCGGACAGGGATCTCTATGGCTACACCTTC.

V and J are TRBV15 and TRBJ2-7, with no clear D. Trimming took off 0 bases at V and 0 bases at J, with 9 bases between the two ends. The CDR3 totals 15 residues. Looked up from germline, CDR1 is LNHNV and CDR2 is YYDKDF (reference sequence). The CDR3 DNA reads TGTGCCACCAGCAGAGATTTAGCCAGCTCCTACGAGCAGTACTTC. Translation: CATSRDLASSYEQYF.

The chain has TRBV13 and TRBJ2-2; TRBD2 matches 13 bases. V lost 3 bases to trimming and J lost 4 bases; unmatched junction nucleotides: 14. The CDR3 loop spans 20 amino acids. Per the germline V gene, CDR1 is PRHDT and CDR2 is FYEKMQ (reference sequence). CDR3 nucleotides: TGTGCCAGCAGCTTCAGACTAGCGGGGGGCCGACGACAGAGCACCGGGGAGCTGTTTTTT. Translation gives CASSFRLAGGRRQSTGELFF.

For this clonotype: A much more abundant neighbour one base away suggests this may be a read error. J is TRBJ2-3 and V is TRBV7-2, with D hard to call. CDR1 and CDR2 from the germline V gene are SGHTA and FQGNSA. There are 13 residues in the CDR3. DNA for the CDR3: TGTGCCGGCAGCTTAGTAGGCACAGATACGCAGTATTTT. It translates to CAGSLVGTDTQYF. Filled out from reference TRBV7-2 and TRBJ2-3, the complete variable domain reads GAGVSQSPSNKVTEKGKDVELRCDPISGHTALYWYRQSLGQGLEFLIYFQGNSAPDKSGLPSDRFSAERTGGSVSTLTIQRTQQEDSAVYLCAGSLVGTDTQYFGPGTRLTVL.

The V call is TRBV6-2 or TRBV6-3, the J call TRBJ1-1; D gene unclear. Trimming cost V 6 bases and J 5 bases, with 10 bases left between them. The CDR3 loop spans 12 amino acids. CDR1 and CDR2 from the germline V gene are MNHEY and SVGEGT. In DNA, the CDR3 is TGTGCCAGCAGGGCAGGCCTGACTGAAGCTTTCTTT. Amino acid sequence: CASRAGLTEAFF.

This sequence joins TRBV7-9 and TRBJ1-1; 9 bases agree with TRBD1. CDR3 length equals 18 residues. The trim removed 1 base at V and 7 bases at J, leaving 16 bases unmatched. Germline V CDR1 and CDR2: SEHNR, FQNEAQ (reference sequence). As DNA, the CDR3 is TGTGCCAGCAGCTTAGATACAGGGGGCGCCGGGAAAAGTGGTGAAGCTTTCTTT. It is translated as CASSLDTGGAGKSGEAFF.

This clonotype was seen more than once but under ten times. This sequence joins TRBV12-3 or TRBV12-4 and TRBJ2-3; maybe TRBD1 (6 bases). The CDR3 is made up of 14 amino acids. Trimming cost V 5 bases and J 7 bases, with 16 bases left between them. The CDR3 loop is CASSLRTEWNTQYF. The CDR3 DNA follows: TGTGCCAGCAGTCTGAGGACAGAATGGAATACGCAGTATTTT.

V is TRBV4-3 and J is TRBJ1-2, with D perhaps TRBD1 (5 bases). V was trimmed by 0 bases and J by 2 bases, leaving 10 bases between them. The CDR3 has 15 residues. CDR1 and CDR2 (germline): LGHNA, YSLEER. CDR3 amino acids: CASSQDTEGNYGYTF. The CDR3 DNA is TGCGCCAGCAGCCAAGATACAGAGGGGAACTATGGCTACACCTTC.

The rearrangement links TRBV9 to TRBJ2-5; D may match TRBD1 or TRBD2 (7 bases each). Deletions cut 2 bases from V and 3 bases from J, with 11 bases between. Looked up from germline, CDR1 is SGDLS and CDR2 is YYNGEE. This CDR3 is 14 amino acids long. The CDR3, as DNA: TGTGCCAGCAGCGTCCAGGGGGGGAAAGAGACCCAGTACTTC. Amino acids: CASSVQGGKETQYF.

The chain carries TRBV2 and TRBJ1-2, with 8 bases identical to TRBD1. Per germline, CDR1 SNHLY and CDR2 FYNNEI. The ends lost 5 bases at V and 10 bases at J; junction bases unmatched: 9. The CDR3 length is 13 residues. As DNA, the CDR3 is TGTGCCAGCAGTACCGACAGGGGAAGGTTCTACACCTTC. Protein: CASSTDRGRFYTF.

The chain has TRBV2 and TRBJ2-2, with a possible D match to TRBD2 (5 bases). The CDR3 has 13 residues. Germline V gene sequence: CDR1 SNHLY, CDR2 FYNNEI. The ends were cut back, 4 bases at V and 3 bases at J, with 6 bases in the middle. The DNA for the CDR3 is TGTGCCAGCAGTGTGCGGGACACCGGGGAGCTGTTTTTT. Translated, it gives CASSVRDTGELFF.

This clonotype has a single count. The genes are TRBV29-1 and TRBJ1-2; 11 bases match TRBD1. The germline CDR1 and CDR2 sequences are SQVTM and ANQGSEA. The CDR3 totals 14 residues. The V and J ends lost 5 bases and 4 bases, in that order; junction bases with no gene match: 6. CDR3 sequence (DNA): TGCAGCGTTTCACAAGGGACAGGGGGCTATGGCTACACCTTC. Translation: CSVSQGTGGYGYTF.

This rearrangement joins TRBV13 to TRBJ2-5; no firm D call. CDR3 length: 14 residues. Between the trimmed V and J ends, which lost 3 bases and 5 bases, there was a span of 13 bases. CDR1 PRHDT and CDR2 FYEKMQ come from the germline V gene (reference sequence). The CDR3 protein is CASSFLADGETQYF. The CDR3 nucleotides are TGTGCCAGCAGCTTCTTGGCGGACGGGGAGACCCAGTACTTC.

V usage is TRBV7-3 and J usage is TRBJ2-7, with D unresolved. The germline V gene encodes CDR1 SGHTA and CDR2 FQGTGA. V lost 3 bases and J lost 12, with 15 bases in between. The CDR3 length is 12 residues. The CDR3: CASSFLNWQLYF. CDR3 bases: TGTGCCAGCAGCTTTCTAAATTGGCAGCTGTACTTC.

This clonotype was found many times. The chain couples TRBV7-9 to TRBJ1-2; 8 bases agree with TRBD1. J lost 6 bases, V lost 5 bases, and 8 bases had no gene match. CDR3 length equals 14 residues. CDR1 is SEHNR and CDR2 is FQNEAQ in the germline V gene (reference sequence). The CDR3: CASSDLRTGNGYTF. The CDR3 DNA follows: TGTGCCAGCAGCGACCTCAGGACAGGGAATGGCTACACCTTC. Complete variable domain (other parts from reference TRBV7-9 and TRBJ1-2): DTGVSQNPRHKITKRGQNVTFRCDPISEHNRLYWYRQTLGQGPEFLTYFQNEAQLEKSRLLSDRFSAERPKGSFSTLEIQRTEQGDSAMYLCASSDLRTGNGYTFGSGTRLTVV.

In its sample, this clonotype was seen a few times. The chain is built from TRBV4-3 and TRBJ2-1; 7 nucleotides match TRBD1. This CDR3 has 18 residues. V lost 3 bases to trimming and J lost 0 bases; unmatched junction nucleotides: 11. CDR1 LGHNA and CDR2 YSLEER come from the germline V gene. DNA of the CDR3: TGCGCCAGCAGCCAGGATCCGGACAGGCAAAGCTCCTACAATGAGCAGTTCTTC. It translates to CASSQDPDRQSSYNEQFF.

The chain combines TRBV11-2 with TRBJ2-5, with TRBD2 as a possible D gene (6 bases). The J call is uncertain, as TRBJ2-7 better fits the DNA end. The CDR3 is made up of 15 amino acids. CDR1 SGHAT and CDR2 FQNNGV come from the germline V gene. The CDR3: CASSLSPSGAYEQYF. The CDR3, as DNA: TGTGCCAGCAGCTTATCCCCATCGGGGGCCTACGAGCAGTACTTC.

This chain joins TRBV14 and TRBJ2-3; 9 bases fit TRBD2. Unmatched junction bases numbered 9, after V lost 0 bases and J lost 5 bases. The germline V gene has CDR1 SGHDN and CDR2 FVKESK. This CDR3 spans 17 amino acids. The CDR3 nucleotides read TGTGCCAGCAGCCAAGATGTGGCGGGAGGGCGTTTAGATACGCAGTATTTT. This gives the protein CASSQDVAGGRLDTQYF.